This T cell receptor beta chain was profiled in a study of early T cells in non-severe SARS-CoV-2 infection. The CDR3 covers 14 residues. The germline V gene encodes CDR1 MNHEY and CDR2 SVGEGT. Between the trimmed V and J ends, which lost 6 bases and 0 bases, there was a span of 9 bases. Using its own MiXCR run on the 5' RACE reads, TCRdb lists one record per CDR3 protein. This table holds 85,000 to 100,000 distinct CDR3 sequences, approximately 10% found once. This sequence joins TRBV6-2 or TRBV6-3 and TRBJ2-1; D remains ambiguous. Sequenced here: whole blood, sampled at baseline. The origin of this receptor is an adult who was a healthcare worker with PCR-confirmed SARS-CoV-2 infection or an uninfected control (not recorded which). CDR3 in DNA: TGTGCCAGCAGCAGCAGGAGCTCCTACAATGAGCAGTTCTTC. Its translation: CASSSRSSYNEQFF.